The rows below give T cell receptor beta chains drawn from one sample of a study of blood T cell repertoires in COVID-19. Produced via immunoSEQ multiplex PCR; TCRdb's table is partial and in-frame only. The sample holds just under 100,000 clones, 70% to 90% seen once. What was sequenced was peripheral blood. The source of these receptors is a woman aged 55-70 years in a cohort sampled during active or convalescent COVID-19. Each CDR3 is given with its conserved first and last residue. Fields, in order: D gene, J gene, clone size, V gene, CDR3 DNA, CDR3 protein. The D gene is left open where the match is weak. The size field is filled for only some rows; it gives once, few, many or a size class.

D gene: -
J gene: TRBJ2-3
clone size: -
V gene: TRBV6-4
CDR3 DNA: TGTGCCAGCAGCCGGGGGGAGGGGGGCATCACAGATACGCAGTATTTT
CDR3 protein: CASSRGEGGITDTQYF

D gene: -
J gene: TRBJ2-7
clone size: -
V gene: TRBV7-3
CDR3 DNA: TGTGCCAGCAGCTTAAACTCACTAGGCCCCTCCTACGAGCAGTACTTC
CDR3 protein: CASSLNSLGPSYEQYF

D gene: -
J gene: TRBJ1-6
clone size: -
V gene: TRBV10-1
CDR3 DNA: TGCGCCAGCAGTGATCAGGGGAATTCACCCCTCCACTTT
CDR3 protein: CASSDQGNSPLHF

D gene: -
J gene: TRBJ2-5
clone size: once
V gene: TRBV11-2
CDR3 DNA: TGTGCCAGCAGCTTAGTCTCAGAGACCCAGTACTTC
CDR3 protein: CASSLVSETQYF

D gene: -
J gene: TRBJ2-7
clone size: -
V gene: TRBV2
CDR3 DNA: TGTGCCAGCAGAAGCTCGATCTACGAGCAGTACTTC
CDR3 protein: CASRSSIYEQYF

D gene: TRBD1
J gene: TRBJ1-2
clone size: -
V gene: TRBV4-1
CDR3 DNA: TGCGCCAGCAGCCAACCTTATCACCCAGGGGGCCGAATAGCTAACTATGGCTACACCTTC
CDR3 protein: CASSQPYHPGGRIANYGYTF

D gene: TRBD1
J gene: TRBJ2-7
clone size: -
V gene: TRBV15
CDR3 DNA: TGTGCCACCAGCAAGGACAGGGTGGGCGCCGAGCAGTACTTC
CDR3 protein: CATSKDRVGAEQYF

D gene: -
J gene: TRBJ2-1
clone size: -
V gene: TRBV11-2
CDR3 DNA: TGTGCCAGCAACTTACAGGGCAATGAGCAGTTCTTC
CDR3 protein: CASNLQGNEQFF

D gene: TRBD1
J gene: TRBJ1-5
clone size: -
V gene: TRBV7-9
CDR3 DNA: TGTGCCAGCAGCCGGACAGGGGATCAGCCCCAGCATTTT
CDR3 protein: CASSRTGDQPQHF

D gene: TRBD1
J gene: TRBJ2-7
clone size: -
V gene: TRBV5-1
CDR3 DNA: TGCGCCAGCAGCTTTAGGGTCGACAGGGGCGAGCAGTACTTC
CDR3 protein: CASSFRVDRGEQYF

D gene: TRBD1
J gene: TRBJ2-7
clone size: once
V gene: TRBV19
CDR3 DNA: TGTGCCAGTACCCGGGACAGGGTGAGCGAGCAGTACTTC
CDR3 protein: CASTRDRVSEQYF

D gene: TRBD1
J gene: TRBJ1-1
clone size: -
V gene: TRBV7-2
CDR3 DNA: TGTGCCAGCAGTTACCAGGGGGAGGTGAACACTGAAGCTTTCTTT
CDR3 protein: CASSYQGEVNTEAFF

D gene: -
J gene: TRBJ1-1
clone size: -
V gene: TRBV18
CDR3 DNA: TGTGCCAGCACTCCGTCGGGGGTTTTAGATTTGAACACTGAAGCTTTCTTT
CDR3 protein: CASTPSGVLDLNTEAFF

D gene: -
J gene: TRBJ1-2
clone size: few
V gene: TRBV9
CDR3 DNA: TGTGCCAGCACCCGTAGGGTACAGGGTCAGGGTGGCTACACCTTC
CDR3 protein: CASTRRVQGQGGYTF

D gene: -
J gene: TRBJ2-5
clone size: -
V gene: TRBV10-3
CDR3 DNA: TGTGCCATCAGGCCCTCAGCGGGCCAAGAGACCCAGTACTTC
CDR3 protein: CAIRPSAGQETQYF

D gene: TRBD1
J gene: TRBJ1-2
clone size: -
V gene: TRBV18
CDR3 DNA: TGTGCCAGCTCACCTCGGACAGGGGCCGGCTACACCTTC
CDR3 protein: CASSPRTGAGYTF

D gene: TRBD1
J gene: TRBJ2-1
clone size: once
V gene: TRBV12-3/TRBV12-4
CDR3 DNA: TGTGCCAGCAGTTTACAGGGGGACAATGAGCAGTTCTTC
CDR3 protein: CASSLQGDNEQFF

D gene: -
J gene: TRBJ2-1
clone size: once
V gene: TRBV27
CDR3 DNA: TGTGCCAGCTCCCCTACCGTCCACCCCTACAATGAGCAGTTCTTC
CDR3 protein: CASSPTVHPYNEQFF

D gene: -
J gene: TRBJ1-5
clone size: once
V gene: TRBV6-5
CDR3 DNA: TGTGCCAGCAGTTACTCGTTAGCTCAGCCCCAGCATTTT
CDR3 protein: CASSYSLAQPQHF

D gene: TRBD1
J gene: TRBJ1-2
clone size: -
V gene: TRBV28
CDR3 DNA: TGTGCCAGCAGTTCCGGGACAGGGGGCTTTGGCTATGGCTACACCTTC
CDR3 protein: CASSSGTGGFGYGYTF

D gene: TRBD2
J gene: TRBJ2-5
clone size: -
V gene: TRBV9
CDR3 DNA: TGTGCCAGCAGCCCCGCTCTAGCGGGGGGACTAAGGGCCCAGTACTTC
CDR3 protein: CASSPALAGGLRAQYF

D gene: -
J gene: TRBJ1-5
clone size: -
V gene: TRBV18
CDR3 DNA: TGTGCCAGCTCACCCGGGGGTAGCAATCAGCCCCAGCATTTT
CDR3 protein: CASSPGGSNQPQHF

D gene: TRBD1
J gene: TRBJ1-6
clone size: -
V gene: TRBV15
CDR3 DNA: TGTGCCACCAGCGGACGACAGGGTCTCTATAATTCACCCCTCCACTTT
CDR3 protein: CATSGRQGLYNSPLHF

D gene: -
J gene: TRBJ1-6
clone size: -
V gene: TRBV5-4
CDR3 DNA: TGTGCCAGCAGCCCTACCCCCCCGGGTACCAATTCACCCCTCCACTTT
CDR3 protein: CASSPTPPGTNSPLHF

D gene: TRBD2
J gene: TRBJ2-3
clone size: -
V gene: TRBV18
CDR3 DNA: TGTGCCAGCTCACCACCACTAGCGGGGGGGTATACGCAGTATTTT
CDR3 protein: CASSPPLAGGYTQYF

D gene: -
J gene: TRBJ1-2
clone size: -
V gene: TRBV6-5
CDR3 DNA: TGTGCCAGCAGTCACGATCAACTCTATGGCTACACCTTC
CDR3 protein: CASSHDQLYGYTF

D gene: -
J gene: TRBJ2-7
clone size: -
V gene: TRBV3-1/TRBV3-2
CDR3 DNA: TGTGCCAGCAGCCCCTTCCGGGAGTCCTACGAGCAGTACTTC
CDR3 protein: CASSPFRESYEQYF

D gene: -
J gene: TRBJ1-4
clone size: -
V gene: TRBV15
CDR3 DNA: TGTGCCACCAACGGGGGGAGTGAAAAACTGTTTTTT
CDR3 protein: CATNGGSEKLFF

D gene: -
J gene: TRBJ2-5
clone size: -
V gene: TRBV6-5
CDR3 DNA: TGTGCCAGCAGTCCTGACAGGAGAGGACAAGAGACCCAGTACTTC
CDR3 protein: CASSPDRRGQETQYF

D gene: TRBD1
J gene: TRBJ1-2
clone size: -
V gene: TRBV7-9
CDR3 DNA: TGTGCCAGCAGCCAGGGACAGCTTAACTATGGCTACACCTTC
CDR3 protein: CASSQGQLNYGYTF

D gene: -
J gene: TRBJ2-7
clone size: few
V gene: TRBV12-3/TRBV12-4
CDR3 DNA: TGTGCCAGCAGTTTTCCCCCCCCGTTTGAGCAGTACTTC
CDR3 protein: CASSFPPPFEQYF